The 17 T cell receptor beta chains reported below all come from one sample, sequenced in a study of shared clonotypes between healthy human individuals. Sequencing used immunoSEQ multiplex PCR; TCRdb keeps in-frame clones, though not all of them. The table includes about 510,000 clones, about three quarters detected once. Sequences were obtained from PBMCs. Receptor source: a woman aged 40 to 50 in good health. Some clones in this sample may be carry-over from other donors' samples.

This clone was detected only a few times. The J gene is TRBJ2-7, the V gene TRBV1; the DNA was not compared with TRBD2, the D call given in the table. TRBV1 has pseudogene status. This CDR3 has 12 residues. As DNA, the CDR3 is TGCACCAGCAGCCATCCCATAGCCGAGCAGTACTTC. Amino acid sequence: CTSSHPIAEQYF.

This clone was seen once. V is TRBV2 and J is TRBJ1-4; D remains unclear. V lost 6 bases and J lost 7, with 18 bases in between. The CDR3 spans 15 residues. Germline V gene data show CDR1 as SNHLY and CDR2 as FYNNEI. CDR3 sequence: CASSRVEIWSEKLFF. In DNA form, the CDR3 reads TGTGCCAGCAGCCGGGTGGAGATCTGGAGTGAAAAACTGTTTTTT.

The chain links TRBV15 to TRBJ2-3; the match to TRBD1 covers 12 bases. CDR1 and CDR2 from the germline V gene are LNHNV and YYDKDF (reference sequence). The CDR3 consists of 17 residues. J was trimmed by 3 bases and V by 7 bases; bases with no gene match: 11. CDR3 sequence reads: CATNVPGQGARTDTQYF. In nucleotides, the CDR3 is TGTGCCACCAACGTCCCGGGACAGGGGGCGAGGACAGATACGCAGTATTTT.

With regard to this clone: This could be a read error, since a much larger clone is one nucleotide away. The same CDR3 can be traced to other DNA sequences in this sample. V is TRBV7-2 and J is TRBJ1-1; possibly TRBD1 for D (5 bases). The V end lost 5 bases, the J end lost 1 base, and 8 bases lay between the germline ends. Germline values: CDR1 SGHTA, CDR2 FQGNSA. The CDR3 is made up of 13 amino acids. In DNA, the CDR3 is TGTGCCAGCAGCCCAGGACAGAACACTGAAGCTTTCTTT. Protein product: CASSPGQNTEAFF.

The chain employs TRBV28 and TRBJ1-1; TRBD1 aligns across 7 bases. This CDR3 region has 14 residues. Germline V gives CDR1 MDHEN, CDR2 SYDVKM. Losses at the gene ends were 5 bases for V and 3 bases for J; bases not matched to a gene: 6. CDR3 in amino acids: CASSLAGGYTEAFF. The CDR3 DNA is TGTGCCAGCAGTCTCGCAGGGGGGTACACTGAAGCTTTCTTT.

This clone was seen only once. The same CDR3 can be traced to other DNA sequences in this sample. V gene TRBV30 combines with J gene TRBJ2-2, with a weak D call TRBD2 (6 bases). The CDR3 contains 15 residues. V lost 0 bases and J lost 3, with 11 bases in between. The germline CDR1 and CDR2 sequences are GTSNPN and SVGIG (reference sequence). The CDR3 DNA follows: TGTGCCTGGAGTGTTACGGGAGCGGACACCGGGGAGCTGTTTTTT. Protein: CAWSVTGADTGELFF.

On this clone itself: Since a much larger clone is just one base distant, this may be a read error. The rearrangement links TRBV5-5 to TRBJ2-2, with D perhaps TRBD2 (5 bases). Germline values: CDR1 SGHKS, CDR2 YYEKEE (reference sequence). This CDR3 comprises 15 residues. V shed 0 bases and J shed 1 base, with 7 bases lying between them. The CDR3 here is CASSLASGNTGELFF. As DNA, the CDR3 is TGTGCCAGCAGCTTGGCCAGCGGGAACACCGGGGAGCTGTTTTTT.

This clone showed up many times. The CDR3 DNA reads TGTGCCAGCAGAAGGGAGGCGCTTGCTCCAACCGGGGAGCTGTTTTTT. Translating it yields CASRREALAPTGELFF. V gene TRBV7-2 combines with J gene TRBJ2-2, with D possibly matching TRBD2 (6 bases). Between the trimmed V and J ends, which lost 6 bases and 5 bases, there was a span of 19 bases. Germline CDR1 is SGHTA and CDR2 is FQGNSA. The length of the CDR3 is 16 residues.

This clone came up once. The chain is built from TRBV5-1 and TRBJ1-6; unclear D gene. In germline, CDR1 is SGHRS, CDR2 YFSETQ. V lost 5 bases and J 1 base, leaving 10 bases between the germline ends. The CDR3 runs to 15 residues. This CDR3 is CASRVGLSYNSPLHF. The DNA for the CDR3 is TGCGCCAGCAGGGTTGGACTTTCCTATAATTCACCCCTCCACTTT.

Details on this clone: A much larger clone lies a single base off, so this may be a read error. The chain recombines TRBV6-5 with TRBJ1-1, with D possibly being TRBD1 (6 bases). CDR1 is MNHEY and CDR2 is SVGAGI in the germline V gene. The CDR3 consists of 12 residues. Trimming left V 5 bases short and J 4 bases short, with 8 bases between. The CDR3 coding sequence is TGTGCCAGCAGTCGAGGGGGCACTGAAGCTTTCTTT. It is translated as CASSRGGTEAFF.

This chain connects TRBV27 to TRBJ2-3; TRBD2 is a possible D gene (6 bases). The germline gives CDR1 MNHEY, CDR2 SMNVEV (reference sequence). V was shortened by 0 bases and J by 6 bases, with 10 bases between the two germline ends. The CDR3 runs 14 residues. In DNA, the CDR3 is TGTGCCAGCAGTTTATCTGGGACTGGGGATACGCAGTATTTT. Amino acid sequence: CASSLSGTGDTQYF.

The rearrangement links TRBV9 to TRBJ1-1; D unresolved. The CDR3 length is 14 residues. Trimming stripped 4 bases from V and 1 base from J, with 11 bases between. Germline loops: CDR1 SGDLS, CDR2 YYNGEE. The CDR3 loop reads CASSPRRGNTEAFF. In nucleotides, the CDR3 is TGTGCCAGCAGCCCAAGGCGGGGGAACACTGAAGCTTTCTTT.

This clone came up once. The genes are TRBV7-2 and TRBJ1-2, with D possibly being TRBD1 (6 bases). This CDR3 region has 14 residues. Germline V gene sequence: CDR1 SGHTA, CDR2 FQGNSA. The V and J ends lost 5 bases and 4 bases respectively, with 14 bases between them. CDR3 in DNA: TGTGCCAGCAGCAAGGACAGCGGAATCTATGGCTACACCTTC. It translates to CASSKDSGIYGYTF.

The sample holds a few counts of this clone. The V and J genes are TRBV5-6 and TRBJ2-1; D might be TRBD2 (6 bases). The CDR3 has 15 amino acids. The germline V gene encodes CDR1 SGHDT and CDR2 YYEEEE. The V end was cut by 4 bases, the J end by 5 bases, with 16 bases between. In nucleotides, the CDR3 is TGTGCCAGCAGCCCGTCGGCGGGGTTTAACAATGAGCAGTTCTTC. It yields the protein CASSPSAGFNNEQFF. The full variable domain, completed using reference TRBV5-6 and TRBJ2-1, is DAGVTQSPTHLIKTRGQQVTLRCSPKSGHDTVSWYQQALGQGPQFIFQYYEEEERQRGNFPDRFSGHQFPNYSSELNVNALLLGDSALYLCASSPSAGFNNEQFFGPGTRLTVL.

The CDR3 spells CASSLMGAAEETQYF. The CDR3 DNA follows: TGTGCCAGCAGCTTAATGGGGGCAGCGGAAGAGACCCAGTACTTC. The chain recombines TRBV7-3 with TRBJ2-5; a possible D gene is TRBD1 (6 bases). Trimming took 1 base from V and 3 from J, leaving 12 bases between them. In germline, CDR1 is SGHTA, CDR2 FQGTGA. This CDR3 is 15 amino acids long. Drawing the rest from reference TRBV7-3 and TRBJ2-5, the complete variable domain is GAGVSQTPSNKVTEKGKYVELRCDPISGHTALYWYRQSLGQGPEFLIYFQGTGAADDSGLPNDRFFAVRPEGSVSTLKIQRTERGDSAVYLCASSLMGAAEETQYFGPGTRLLVL.

J is TRBJ2-5 and V is TRBV9; D is perhaps TRBD1 or TRBD2 (6 bases each). The CDR3 runs 14 residues. The germline gives CDR1 SGDLS, CDR2 YYNGEE. V was cut by 0 bases and J by 5 bases, with 11 bases left in between. The DNA of the CDR3 is TGTGCCAGCAGCGTAGCTTGGAGGGGGGAGACCCAGTACTTC. This gives the protein CASSVAWRGETQYF.

This chain joins TRBV6-6 and TRBJ1-2; 11 bases line up with TRBD1. The ends lost 5 bases at V and 6 bases at J; junction bases unmatched: 8. CDR1 is MNHNY, CDR2 SVGAGI, per germline (reference sequence). CDR3 length: 15 residues. The CDR3, as DNA: TGTGCCAGCAGTCCAGGGACAGGGGGATTTAATGGCTACACCTTC. Translation gives CASSPGTGGFNGYTF.